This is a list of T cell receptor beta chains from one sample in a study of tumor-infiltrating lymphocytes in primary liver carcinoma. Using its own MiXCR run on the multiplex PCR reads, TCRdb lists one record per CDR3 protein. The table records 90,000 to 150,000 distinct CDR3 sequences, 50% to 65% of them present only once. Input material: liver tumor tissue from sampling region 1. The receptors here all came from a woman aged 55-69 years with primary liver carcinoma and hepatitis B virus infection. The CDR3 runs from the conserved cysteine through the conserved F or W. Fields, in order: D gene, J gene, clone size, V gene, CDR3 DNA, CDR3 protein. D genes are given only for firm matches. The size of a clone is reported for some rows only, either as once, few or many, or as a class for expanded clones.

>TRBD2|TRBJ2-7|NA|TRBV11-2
TGTACCAGCAGCCCCGGGACTAGCGTCTACGAGCGGTACTTC
CTSSPGTSVYERYF
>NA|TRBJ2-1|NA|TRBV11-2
TGTACCAGCAGCTTAGGGAGCGCGGGAAGGGCTTACAATGAGCAGTTCTTC
CTSSLGSAGRAYNEQFF
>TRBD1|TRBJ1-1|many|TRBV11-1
TGTGCCAGCAGCTTAGTGGGGACAGGAGCGATGAACACTGAAGCTTTCTTT
CASSLVGTGAMNTEAFF
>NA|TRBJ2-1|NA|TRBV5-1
TGCGCCAGCACGTTTTTTTCAGGGTGCGATGAGCAGTTCTTC
CASTFFSGCDEQFF
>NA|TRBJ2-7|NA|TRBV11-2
TGTGCCAGTAGCTTACCCCGTACGGGGTCCTGGTTCTACGAGCACTACTTC
CASSLPRTGSWFYEHYF
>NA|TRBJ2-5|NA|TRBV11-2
TGTGCCAGCAGCTTAGATCATAGGAGAAAGATCCAGTACTTC
CASSLDHRRKIQYF
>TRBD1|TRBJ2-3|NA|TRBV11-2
TGTGCCAGCAGCTACCGGGACAGTCGCGCGGATACGCAGTATTTT
CASSYRDSRADTQYF
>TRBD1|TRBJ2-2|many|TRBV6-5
TGTGCCAGCAGTGGGACAGGGGGCATCGGGGAGCTGTTTTTT
CASSGTGGIGELFF
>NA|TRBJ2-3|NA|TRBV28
TGTGCCTGCTGGGGCAGGAACACAGATACGCAGTGTTTT
CACWGRNTDTQCF
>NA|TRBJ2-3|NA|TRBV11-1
TGTGCCAGCAGTTCAGGGCAGAGCACCGATACGCAGTATTTT
CASSSGQSTDTQYF
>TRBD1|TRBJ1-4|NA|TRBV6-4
TGTGCCAGCAGTGAGACAGGGGGAGCGGGTGAAAAACTGTTTTTT
CASSETGGAGEKLFF
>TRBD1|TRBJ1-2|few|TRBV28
TGTGCCAGCAGTTTATCAGGGACAGGGGCATTTAACTATGGCTACACCTTC
CASSLSGTGAFNYGYTF
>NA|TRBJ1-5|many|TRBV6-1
TGTGCCAGCAGTGATTACAGGGGCAATCAGCCCCAGCATTTT
CASSDYRGNQPQHF
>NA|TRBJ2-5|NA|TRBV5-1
TGCGCCCGCAGCTCCCGTGGAGGGCCCCTGGAGACCCAGTACTTC
CARSSRGGPLETQYF
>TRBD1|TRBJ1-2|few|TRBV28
TGTGCCAGCAGTCCTGGGACAGGGCCTAACTATGGCTACACCTTC
CASSPGTGPNYGYTF
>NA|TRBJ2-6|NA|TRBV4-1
TGCACCAGCTGCCAAGATCGTAGAGGGACTGGGGCCAACGTCCTGACTTTC
CTSCQDRRGTGANVLTF
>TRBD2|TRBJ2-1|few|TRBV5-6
TGTGCCAGCAGCTACACCGGGACTAGCGCCCACAATGAGCAGTTCTTC
CASSYTGTSAHNEQFF
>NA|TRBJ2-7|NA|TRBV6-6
TGTGCCAGCACGAAAACCACAGGGATCGAGCGGTACTTC
CASTKTTGIERYF
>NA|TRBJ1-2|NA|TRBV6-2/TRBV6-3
TGTGCCAGCAGTTATTCGGGGAGAGCTTTCTATGGCTACACCTTC
CASSYSGRAFYGYTF
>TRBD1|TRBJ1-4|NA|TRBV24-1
TGTGCCACCAGTGAAACCGGGACAGGCGGCGGGAAACTGTTTTTT
CATSETGTGGGKLFF
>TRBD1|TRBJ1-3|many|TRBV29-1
TGCAGCGCCGTTAGACAGGGGGCTGGAAACACCATATATTTT
CSAVRQGAGNTIYF
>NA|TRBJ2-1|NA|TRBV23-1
TGCGCCTGTCCCCTAGCGAAACACTCCTACAATGAGCAGTTCTTC
CACPLAKHSYNEQFF
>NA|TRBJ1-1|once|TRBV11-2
TGTGCCAGCAGCTTAGGTCCCGGTAGGGGAAGCACTGAAGCTTTCTTT
CASSLGPGRGSTEAFF
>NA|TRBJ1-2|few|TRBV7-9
TGTGCCAGCAGCTCCACAGGGTATGGCTACACCTTC
CASSSTGYGYTF
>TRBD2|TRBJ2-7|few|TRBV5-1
TGCGCCAGCAGCTTGGTGGCGGGAGTTGGTAACGAGCAGTACTTC
CASSLVAGVGNEQYF
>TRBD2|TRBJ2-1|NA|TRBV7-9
TGTGCCAGCAGTTCATGGGGAGCGGGAGGGCCTAATGAGCAGTTCTTC
CASSSWGAGGPNEQFF
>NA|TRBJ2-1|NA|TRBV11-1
TGTGCCAGCAGTTTAGGGGGGACGACCCACAATAAGCAGTTCTTC
CASSLGGTTHNKQFF
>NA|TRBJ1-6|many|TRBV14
TGTGCCAGCAGCCAAGATCAATCGTCTGCCCTCCACTTT
CASSQDQSSALHF
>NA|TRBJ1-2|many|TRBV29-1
TGCAGCGTTCGGATTTCGGGGGGCAATGGCTACACCTTC
CSVRISGGNGYTF
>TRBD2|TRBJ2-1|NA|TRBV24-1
TGTGCCACTAGTGATCGGGACTACACCGGGCAGTTCTTC
CATSDRDYTGQFF
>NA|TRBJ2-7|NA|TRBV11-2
TGTGCCAGCACCCTGACGAGGGGGACCATGGAGCAGTACTTC
CASTLTRGTMEQYF
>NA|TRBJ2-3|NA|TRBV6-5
TGTGCCAGCAGGGCAAGCGGGCCAGGAACAGATACGCGGTATTTT
CASRASGPGTDTRYF
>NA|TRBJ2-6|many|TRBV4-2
TGTGCCAGCAGCCTACTAGGAACCCCTCCTGGGGCCAACGTCCTGACTTTC
CASSLLGTPPGANVLTF
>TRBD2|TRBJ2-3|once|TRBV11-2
TGTGCCAGCAGTTCCCCGGGGACTAGCGGAAGCACAGATACGCAGTATTTT
CASSSPGTSGSTDTQYF
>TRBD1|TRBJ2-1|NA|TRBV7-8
TGTGCCAGCAGCTTAGATTGGAGACCCGGGACAGGGTTGAAGTTTGAGCAGTTCTTC
CASSLDWRPGTGLKFEQFF
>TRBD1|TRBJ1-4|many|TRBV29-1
TGCAGCGTCAGCGGGACAGGGCTTTATGAAAAACTGTTTTTT
CSVSGTGLYEKLFF
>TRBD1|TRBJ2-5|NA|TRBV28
TGTGCCAGCAGTTCTTCCCGGGACAGTCCCCGAAGAGAGACCCAGTACTTC
CASSSSRDSPRRETQYF
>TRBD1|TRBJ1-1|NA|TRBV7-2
TGTGCCAGCAGCCCCCCACAGGGGAGAAACACTGAAGCTTTCTTT
CASSPPQGRNTEAFF
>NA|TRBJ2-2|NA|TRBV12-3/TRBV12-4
TGTGCCAGGAGCTACACAGCGAACACCGGGGGGCTGTTTTTT
CARSYTANTGGLFF
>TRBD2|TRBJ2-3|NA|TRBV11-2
TGTGCCAGCTGCCCCCAGCGGGAGGGCACAGATATCCAGTATTTT
CASCPQREGTDIQYF
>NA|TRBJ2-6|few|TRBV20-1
TGCAGTGCTAGTGGTCGGGCGGGGGCCTCTGGGGCCAACGTCCTGACTTTC
CSASGRAGASGANVLTF
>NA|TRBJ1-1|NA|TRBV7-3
TGTGCCAGCAGCTTAATCCCGGGGAACACTGTAGCTTTCTTT
CASSLIPGNTVAFF
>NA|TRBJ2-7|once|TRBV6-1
TGTGCCAGCAGGACATGGGGGTCCTACGAGCAGTACTTC
CASRTWGSYEQYF
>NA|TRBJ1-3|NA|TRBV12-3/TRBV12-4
TGTGCCAGCAGCCGGTGGGATCCTGTAAACACCATATATTTT
CASSRWDPVNTIYF
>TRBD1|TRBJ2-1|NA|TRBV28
TGTGCCAGCCTCGAGGGGGCCGCCTACTACAATGAGCAGTCCTTC
CASLEGAAYYNEQSF